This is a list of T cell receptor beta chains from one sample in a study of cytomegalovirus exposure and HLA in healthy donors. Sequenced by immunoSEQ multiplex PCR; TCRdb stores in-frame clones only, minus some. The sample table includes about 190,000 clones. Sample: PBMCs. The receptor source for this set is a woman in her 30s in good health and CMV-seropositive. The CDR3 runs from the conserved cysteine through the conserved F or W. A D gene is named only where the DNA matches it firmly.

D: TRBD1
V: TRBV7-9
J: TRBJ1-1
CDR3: CASSLDRGLGTEAFF
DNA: TGTGCCAGCAGCTTAGACAGGGGGCTCGGCACTGAAGCTTTCTTT

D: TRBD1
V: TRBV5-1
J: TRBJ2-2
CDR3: CASSGSQGTNTGELFF
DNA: TGCGCCAGCAGCGGGTCACAGGGGACGAACACCGGGGAGCTGTTTTTT

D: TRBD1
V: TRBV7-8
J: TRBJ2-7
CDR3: CASSFPGQGAYEQYF
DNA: TGTGCCAGCAGCTTTCCGGGACAGGGGGCTTACGAGCAGTACTTC

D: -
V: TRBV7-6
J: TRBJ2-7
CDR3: CASSLAPVHEQYF
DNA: TGTGCCAGCAGCTTAGCTCCCGTTCACGAGCAGTACTTC

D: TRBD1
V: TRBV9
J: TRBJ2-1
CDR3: CASSTRTGSLYNEQFF
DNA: TGTGCCAGCAGCACTCGGACAGGGTCCCTTTACAATGAGCAGTTCTTC

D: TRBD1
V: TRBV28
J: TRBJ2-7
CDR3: CASSPPGTGASYEQYF
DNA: TGTGCCAGCAGCCCTCCCGGGACAGGCGCCTCCTACGAGCAGTACTTC

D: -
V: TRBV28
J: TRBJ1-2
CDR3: CASTTVSYGYTF
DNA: TGTGCCAGCACCACCGTTAGCTATGGCTACACCTTC

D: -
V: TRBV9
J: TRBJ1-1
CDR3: CASSQVQENTEAFF
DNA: TGTGCCAGCAGCCAGGTACAGGAGAACACTGAAGCTTTCTTT

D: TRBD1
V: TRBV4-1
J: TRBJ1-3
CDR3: CASSQDRGRGRLFSGNTIYF
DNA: TGCGCCAGCAGCCAAGATAGGGGCAGGGGGCGATTATTCTCTGGAAACACCATATATTTT

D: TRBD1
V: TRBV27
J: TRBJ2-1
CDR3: CASSFGTGLVYNEQFF
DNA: TGTGCCAGCAGTTTCGGGACAGGGTTGGTGTACAATGAGCAGTTCTTC

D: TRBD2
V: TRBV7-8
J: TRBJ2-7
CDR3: CASSSRLAGPPYEQYF
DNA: TGTGCCAGCAGCTCCCGACTAGCGGGGCCCCCCTACGAGCAGTACTTC

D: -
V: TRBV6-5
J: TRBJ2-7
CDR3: CASSYSRARGSYEQYF
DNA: TGTGCCAGCAGTTACTCTCGAGCCCGCGGCTCCTACGAGCAGTACTTC

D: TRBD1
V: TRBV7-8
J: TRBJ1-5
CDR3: CASSLSGQGNQPQHF
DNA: TGTGCCAGCAGCTTATCGGGACAGGGCAATCAGCCCCAGCATTTT

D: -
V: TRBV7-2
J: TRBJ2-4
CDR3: CASSLRRGSRNIQYF
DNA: TGTGCCAGCAGCTTACGGCGGGGTAGTCGGAACATTCAGTACTTC

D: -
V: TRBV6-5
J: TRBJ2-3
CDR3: CASSYGPTDTQYF
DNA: TGTGCCAGCAGTTATGGCCCCACAGATACGCAGTATTTT

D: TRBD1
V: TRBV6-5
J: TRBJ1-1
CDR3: CASSYSRTGDTEAFF
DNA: TGTGCCAGCAGTTACTCCCGGACAGGGGACACTGAAGCTTTCTTT

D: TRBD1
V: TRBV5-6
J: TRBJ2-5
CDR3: CASSRTGGETQYF
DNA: TGTGCCAGCAGCCGGACAGGGGGGGAGACCCAGTACTTC

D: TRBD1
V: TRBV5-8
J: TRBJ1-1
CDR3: CASSSTPQGEAFF
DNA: TGTGCCAGCAGCAGTACGCCACAGGGGGAAGCTTTCTTT

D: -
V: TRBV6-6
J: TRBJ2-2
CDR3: CASSSQTANTGELFF
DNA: TGTGCCAGCAGTTCACAAACAGCGAACACCGGGGAGCTGTTTTTT

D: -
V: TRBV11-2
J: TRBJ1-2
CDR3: CASSLYQTGHNYGYTF
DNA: TGTGCCAGCAGCTTATACCAGACAGGCCATAACTATGGCTACACCTTC

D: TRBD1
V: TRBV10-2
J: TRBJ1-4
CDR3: CASKQLRDRDSTNEKLFF
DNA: TGCGCCAGCAAACAACTCCGGGACAGGGATTCAACTAATGAAAAACTGTTTTTT

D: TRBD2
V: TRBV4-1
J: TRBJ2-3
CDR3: CASSHPGGTDTQYF
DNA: TGCGCCAGCAGCCATCCCGGGGGGACAGATACGCAGTATTTT

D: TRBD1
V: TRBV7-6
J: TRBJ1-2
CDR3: CASSLEYSQGANYGYTF
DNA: TGTGCCAGCAGCTTAGAATATTCACAGGGGGCTAACTATGGCTACACCTTC

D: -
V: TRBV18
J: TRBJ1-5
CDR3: CASSSSQGQPQHF
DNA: TGTGCCAGCTCATCATCCCAGGGGCAGCCCCAGCATTTT

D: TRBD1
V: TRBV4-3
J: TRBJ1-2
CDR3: CASSPTGGNYGYTF
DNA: TGCGCCAGCAGCCCGACAGGGGGTAACTATGGCTACACCTTC

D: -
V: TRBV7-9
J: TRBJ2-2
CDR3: CASSLALSTGELFF
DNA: TGTGCCAGCAGCTTAGCGCTCAGTACCGGGGAGCTGTTTTTT

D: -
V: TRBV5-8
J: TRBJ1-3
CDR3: CASSPAGSPGNTIYF
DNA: TGTGCCAGCAGCCCCGCAGGGTCTCCAGGAAACACCATATATTTT

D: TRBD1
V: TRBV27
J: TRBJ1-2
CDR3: CASRYTGAGYYGYTF
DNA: TGTGCCAGCAGGTACACAGGGGCGGGGTACTATGGCTACACCTTC

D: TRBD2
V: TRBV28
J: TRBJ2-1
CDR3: CASSGGLAGTNEQFF
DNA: TGTGCCAGCAGTGGGGGACTAGCGGGGACCAATGAGCAGTTCTTC

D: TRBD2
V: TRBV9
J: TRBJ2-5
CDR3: CASSFGGKETQYF
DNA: TGTGCCAGCAGCTTCGGGGGGAAAGAGACCCAGTACTTC

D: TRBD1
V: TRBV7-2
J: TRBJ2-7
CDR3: CASSPAGTARYEQYF
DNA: TGTGCCAGCAGCCCTGCCGGGACAGCGAGGTACGAGCAGTACTTC

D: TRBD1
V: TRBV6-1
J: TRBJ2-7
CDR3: CASSAGGTSYEQYF
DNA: TGTGCCAGCAGTGCAGGGGGTACCTCCTACGAGCAGTACTTC

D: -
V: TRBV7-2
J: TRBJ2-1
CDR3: CASSSGNSGLYNEQFF
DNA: TGTGCCAGCAGCTCCGGGAATAGCGGATTGTACAATGAGCAGTTCTTC

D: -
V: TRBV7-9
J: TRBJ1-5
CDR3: CASSGRDNQPQHF
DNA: TGTGCCAGCAGCGGGCGAGATAATCAGCCCCAGCATTTT

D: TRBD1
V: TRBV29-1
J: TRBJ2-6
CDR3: CSVEGTGLSGANVLTF
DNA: TGCAGCGTTGAAGGGACAGGCCTCTCTGGGGCCAACGTCCTGACTTTC

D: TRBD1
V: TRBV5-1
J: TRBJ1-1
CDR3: CASSAEGQGAAEAFF
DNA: TGCGCCAGCAGCGCTGAAGGACAGGGGGCAGCTGAAGCTTTCTTT

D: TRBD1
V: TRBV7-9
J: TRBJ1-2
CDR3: CASGDRGLGYTF
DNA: TGTGCCAGCGGAGACAGGGGGCTCGGCTACACCTTC

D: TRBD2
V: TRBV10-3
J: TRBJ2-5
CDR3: CAISDGGGGKQETQYF
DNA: TGTGCCATCAGTGACGGCGGCGGGGGGAAACAAGAGACCCAGTACTTC

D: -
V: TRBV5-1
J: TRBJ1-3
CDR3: CASSSSTAASSGNTIYF
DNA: TGCGCCAGCAGCTCCTCGACGGCGGCGAGCTCTGGAAACACCATATATTTT

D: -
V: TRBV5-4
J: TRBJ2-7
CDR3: CASSLASYEQYF
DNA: TGTGCCAGCAGCTTGGCTTCCTACGAGCAGTACTTC

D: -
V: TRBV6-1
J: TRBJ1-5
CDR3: CASISVGGGNQPQHF
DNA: TGTGCCAGCATTTCGGTCGGCGGGGGCAATCAGCCCCAGCATTTT

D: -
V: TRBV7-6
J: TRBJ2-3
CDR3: CASSLELTDTQYF
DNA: TGTGCCAGCAGCTTAGAACTGACAGATACGCAGTATTTT

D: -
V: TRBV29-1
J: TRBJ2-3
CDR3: CSVERGGGSTDTQYF
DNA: TGCAGCGTTGAGAGGGGCGGGGGCTCCACAGATACGCAGTATTTT

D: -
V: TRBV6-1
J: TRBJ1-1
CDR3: CASSAEGWSTEAFF
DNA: TGTGCCAGCAGTGCGGAGGGGTGGAGCACTGAAGCTTTCTTT

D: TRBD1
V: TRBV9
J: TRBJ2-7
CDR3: CASSVAKQGKGYEQYF
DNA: TGTGCCAGCAGCGTAGCTAAACAGGGGAAGGGCTACGAGCAGTACTTC

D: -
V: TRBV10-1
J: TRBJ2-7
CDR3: CASSASGDLDEQYF
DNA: TGCGCCAGCAGTGCCTCCGGGGATCTGGACGAGCAGTACTTC

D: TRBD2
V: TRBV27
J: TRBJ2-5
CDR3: CAMSLAGVGETQYF
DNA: TGTGCCATGTCTCTAGCGGGGGTAGGAGAGACCCAGTACTTC

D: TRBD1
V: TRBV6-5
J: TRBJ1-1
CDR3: CASSFSTGALNTEAFF
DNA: TGTGCCAGCAGTTTCTCGACAGGGGCCCTGAACACTGAAGCTTTCTTT

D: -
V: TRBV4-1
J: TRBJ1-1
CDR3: CASSQQQGRGTEAFF
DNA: TGCGCCAGCAGCCAGCAACAGGGAAGGGGCACTGAAGCTTTCTTT

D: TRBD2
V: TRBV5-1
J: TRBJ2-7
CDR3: CASSLGGGASTYEQYF
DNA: TGCGCCAGCAGCCTCGGGGGAGGGGCCTCAACCTACGAGCAGTACTTC

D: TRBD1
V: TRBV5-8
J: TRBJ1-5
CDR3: CASSSGQGAYQPQHF
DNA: TGTGCCAGCAGCTCGGGACAGGGGGCTTATCAGCCCCAGCATTTT

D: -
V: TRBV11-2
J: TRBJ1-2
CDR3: CASSLVNLLFYGYTF
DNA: TGTGCCAGCAGCTTAGTTAACTTGCTTTTCTATGGCTACACCTTC

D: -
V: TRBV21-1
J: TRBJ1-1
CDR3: CASSPPSSRTDRVNTEAFF
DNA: TGTGCCAGCAGCCCCCCTTCTTCCCGGACAGATCGGGTGAACACTGAAGCTTTCTTT

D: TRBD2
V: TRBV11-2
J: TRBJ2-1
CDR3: CASSLGGREDYNEQFF
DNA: TGTGCCAGCAGCTTAGGAGGGCGGGAGGACTACAATGAGCAGTTCTTC

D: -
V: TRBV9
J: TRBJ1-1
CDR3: CASSEVTGWNTEAFF
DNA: TGTGCCAGCAGCGAAGTAACGGGGTGGAACACTGAAGCTTTCTTT